This T cell receptor (beta chain) was retrieved from a study of T-cell reconstitution after alpha-beta-depleted transplantation in children. This CDR3 has 14 amino acids. The germline CDR1 and CDR2 sequences are SGDLS and YYNGEE. Trimming stripped 4 bases from V and 1 base from J, with 11 bases between. In its sample, this clonotype was seen many times. Antigen: not known. The study, taken as a whole, reports: Recipient T cells and thymic progenitors that survived gave rise to the high TCRbeta diversity observed at day 60 in some patients. Expanded graft clones, several hundred of them, were reportedly the source of alpha-beta T cells about two months after transplant. Diversity and T-cell counts at one year after transplant derived mostly from new T cells.

During its preparation, the TCRbeta library received unique molecular identifiers. Each CDR3 protein gets one entry after TCRdb re-called the PCR reads with MiXCR. Of around 500,000 distinct CDR3 sequences listed, more than 20% were seen once; the top ten hold 13% to 15%. The genes are TRBV9 and TRBJ2-5; D is unclear. The material was PBMCs, mostly from graft donor cells, obtained 360 days after TCRalphabeta/CD19-depleted stem cell transplant. The origin of this receptor is a boy under two years old who had a stem cell transplant for acute myeloid leukemia, so the T cells may come from the graft donor. CDR3 loop: CASSRNTVQETQYF. As DNA, the CDR3 is TGTGCCAGCAGCCGGAATACGGTCCAAGAGACCCAGTACTTC.